This T cell receptor beta chain was recorded in a study of beta chain features in type 1 diabetes. Study details: Comparable age, gender and cell yields were observed in patients relative to healthy donors. Study findings and constraints: The naive, central memory and Treg TCRB repertoires looked more alike in patients than they did in healthy donors. PCR might favor shorter templates, equally in patients and controls. Among patients with Type 1 diabetes, TCRB CDR3s were moderately but significantly shorter in every one of the four CD4+ subsets.

With respect to this clone: The target antigen is unknown.

Averaging approximately 110 mL, one heparinised blood draw came from each individual donor. The sequenced template was cDNA made from the entire isolated RNA. The method was immunoSEQ multiplex PCR; TCRdb's version includes in-frame clones alone and lacks a portion of them. The table lists about 53,000 clones, 55% to 80% of them singletons. Between the trimmed V and J ends, which lost 6 bases and 4 bases, there was a span of 9 bases. Germline V gives CDR1 DFQATT, CDR2 SNEGSKA (reference sequence). CDR3 length: 11 amino acids. This chain links TRBV20-1 with TRBJ1-2, with D unclear. The receptor was derived from a woman between 25 and 40 years old with type 1 diabetes. The sequenced sample was stem cell memory CD4+ T cells from blood. This CDR3 is CSANLLYGYTF. The CDR3, as DNA: TGCAGTGCCAACTTGCTCTATGGCTACACCTTC.